The 14 T cell receptor beta chains below come from one sample, sequenced in a study of T cell repertoires in cytomegalovirus infection. These TCRs' antigens remain unknown. TCRdb called the reads again in MiXCR, with one record for every CDR3 protein. The sample yields under 300,000 distinct CDR3 sequences, about 20% seen once. Sequenced material: cultured PBMCs, taken from culture after CMV antigen stimulation. These receptors were taken from a human donor in good health (CMV status not recorded). Some clones in this sample may be carry-over from other donors' samples.

The rearrangement uses TRBV27 and TRBJ2-3, with D possibly TRBD1 on 6 matching bases. The CDR3 has 12 amino acids. Germline V gene sequence: CDR1 MNHEY, CDR2 SMNVEV (reference sequence). Trimming removed 4 bases at V and 9 bases at J, with 11 bases between. The CDR3 spells CASSSLGQTQYF. DNA of the CDR3: TGTGCCAGCAGTTCCCTGGGACAAACGCAGTATTTT.

This clonotype was counted at least ten times. V usage is TRBV7-2 and J usage is TRBJ1-2; D is ambiguous. Trimming pared 1 base from V and 8 bases from J, leaving 14 bases between. Germline V CDR1 and CDR2: SGHTA, FQGNSA. The CDR3 loop spans 14 amino acids. DNA of the CDR3: TGTGCCAGCAGCTTAGGTCCGGGATCCAACGGCTACACCTTC. Amino acid sequence: CASSLGPGSNGYTF.

This clonotype has only a few counts. This rearrangement joins TRBV19 to TRBJ1-1; 11 nucleotides agree with TRBD1. With 3 bases clipped from V and 7 bases from J, the junction kept 4 bases outside the gene matches. Looked up from germline, CDR1 is LNHDA and CDR2 is SQIVND (reference sequence). The length of the CDR3 is 14 residues. The CDR3 DNA reads TGTGCCAGTAGTATTGGGACAGGGGGAAGTGAAGCTTTCTTT. This codes for CASSIGTGGSEAFF.

This chain links TRBV4-1 with TRBJ2-7; the D gene is possibly TRBD2 (6 bases). From germline, CDR1 is MGHRA and CDR2 YSYEKL. Trimming left V 4 bases short and J 2 bases short, with 21 bases between. The CDR3 is 17 residues long. The CDR3 bases are TGCGCCAGCAGCCCCCGAGCTAGCGTAACCCGCCCCTACGAGCAGTACGTC. Protein product: CASSPRASVTRPYEQYV.

The chain links TRBV5-1 to TRBJ2-1; 11 nucleotides match TRBD2. CDR1 is SGHRS, CDR2 YFSETQ, per germline. The CDR3 contains 17 residues. J gave up 8 bases and V 3 bases, and 13 bases lay outside the gene matches. This CDR3 reads CASSSELAGGLRDEQFF. The CDR3 DNA reads TGCGCCAGCAGCTCCGAATTAGCGGGAGGGTTAAGGGATGAGCAGTTCTTC.

The chain has TRBV5-4 and TRBJ1-1, with D unresolved. The germline CDR1 and CDR2 sequences are SGHNT and YYREEE (reference sequence). Between the trimmed V and J ends, which lost 0 bases and 1 base, there was a span of 13 bases. This CDR3 is 16 amino acids long. This CDR3 reads CASSLGGRQANTEAFF. The CDR3 nucleotides read TGTGCCAGCAGCTTGGGAGGTCGGCAGGCGAACACTGAAGCTTTCTTT.

This clonotype turned up a few times. This chain connects TRBV10-3 to TRBJ2-7; D is perhaps TRBD1 (5 bases). Germline V gene data show CDR1 as ENHRY and CDR2 as SYGVKD. V lost 6 bases to trimming and J lost 7 bases, with 25 bases between them. The CDR3 is 16 residues long. The CDR3 loop is CAISQTGQGAKGEQYF. As DNA, the CDR3 is TGTGCCATCAGCCAAACCGGACAAGGGGCGAAGGGAGAGCAGTACTTC.

This clonotype was detected only a few times. The V and J genes are TRBV6-1 and TRBJ1-4, with no clear D. V was cut by 4 bases and J by 8 bases, with 8 bases left in between. The germline CDR1 and CDR2 sequences are MNHNS and SASEGT. The CDR3 consists of 12 residues. The CDR3 nucleotides read TGTGCCAGCAGTGGGATCATGGAAAAACTGTTTTTT. Protein: CASSGIMEKLFF.

The V and J genes are TRBV19 and TRBJ2-5; D possibly corresponds to TRBD2 (5 bases). Trimming cost V 3 bases and J 7 bases, with 15 bases left between them. There are 14 residues in the CDR3. From germline, CDR1 is LNHDA and CDR2 SQIVND (reference sequence). This CDR3 reads CASSINGIAGTQYF. The CDR3 nucleotides are TGTGCCAGTAGTATTAACGGGATCGCGGGGACCCAGTACTTC. Full variable domain (rest looked up from reference TRBV19 and TRBJ2-5): DGGITQSPKYLFRKEGQNVTLSCEQNLNHDAMYWYRQDPGQGLRLIYYSQIVNDFQKGDIAEGYSVSREKKESFPLTVTSAQKNPTAFYLCASSINGIAGTQYFGPGTRLLVL.

In its sample, this clonotype was seen a few times. The chain links TRBV20-1 to TRBJ2-6; the D is unclear. The V end lost 3 bases, the J end lost 2 bases, and 11 bases lay between the germline ends. CDR3 length equals 15 residues. Germline V lookup: CDR1 DFQATT, CDR2 SNEGSKA (reference sequence). The CDR3: CSARSSSAGANVLTF. In DNA, the CDR3 is TGCAGTGCTAGGTCGTCTAGTGCTGGGGCCAACGTCCTGACTTTC.

In its sample, this clonotype was seen many times. The chain employs TRBV6-2 or TRBV6-3 and TRBJ2-7; 8 bases map to TRBD1. The CDR3 extends over 17 amino acids. Looked up from germline, CDR1 is MNHEY and CDR2 is SVGEGT. Trimming took 6 bases from V and 4 from J; bases not matched to a gene: 17. CDR3 DNA: TGTGCCAGCAGGGACCCGGAGGCGACAGGGGCCCTTTACGAGCAGTACGTC. It is translated as CASRDPEATGALYEQYV.

The chain employs TRBV6-5 and TRBJ1-1, with 10 positions matching TRBD1. The CDR3 loop spans 17 amino acids. V trimming: 5 bases; J trimming: 4 bases; junction bases outside the gene matches: 13. Germline V gene lookup returns CDR1 MNHEY and CDR2 SVGAGI. The CDR3 protein is CASSGIIGQGGGTEAFF. In nucleotides, the CDR3 is TGTGCCAGCAGTGGAATTATAGGACAGGGGGGGGGCACTGAAGCTTTCTTT.

This clonotype came up many times. The V and J genes are TRBV7-2 and TRBJ1-1; D remains unclear. From germline, CDR1 is SGHTA and CDR2 FQGNSA. Trimming removed 0 bases from V and 1 base from J, with 3 bases in between. This CDR3 has 13 amino acids. The CDR3 region has the DNA TGTGCCAGCAGCTTAGCACGGAACACTGAAGCTTTCTTT. Translating it yields CASSLARNTEAFF.

As DNA, the CDR3 is TGCAGTGCCCGATGGGGAGCGGGAGGTTCCTACGAGCAGTACTTC. Encoded protein: CSARWGAGGSYEQYF. This chain joins TRBV20-1 and TRBJ2-7, with TRBD2 matching 9 bases. Trimming at V came to 6 bases and at J to 1 base, leaving 10 bases not matched to a gene. This CDR3 comprises 15 residues. Germline CDR1 DFQATT, CDR2 SNEGSKA (reference sequence).